A selection of T cell receptor beta chains follows, all from one sample in a study of cytomegalovirus exposure and HLA in healthy donors. Sequencing used immunoSEQ multiplex PCR; TCRdb keeps in-frame clones, though not all of them. The data show over 150,000 clones, roughly 74% seen once. The sequencing input was PBMCs. The receptors stem from a man aged 18 to 29 in good health and CMV-seronegative. Each CDR3 is given with its conserved first and last residue. The order of the fields is J gene, V gene, D gene, clone size, CDR3 DNA, CDR3 protein. D genes are given only for firm matches. Part of the rows lack a size; the others show once, few, many or a class for expanded clones.

>TRBJ1-1|TRBV29-1|NA|NA
TGCAGCACCCAGGTAGACACTGAAGCTTTCTTT
CSTQVDTEAFF
>TRBJ1-4|TRBV5-1|NA|NA
TGCGCCAGCAGCCTCGGGGCGGGGGCGAAGGGGAGTGAAAAACTGTTTTTT
CASSLGAGAKGSEKLFF
>TRBJ1-3|TRBV6-5|NA|NA
TGTGCCAGCAGGCCGGCCCGAGGCTCTGGAAACACCATATATTTT
CASRPARGSGNTIYF
>TRBJ1-1|TRBV6-5|TRBD1|NA
TGTGCCAGCAGTTACTCGAAGGACAGGGTCGCTGAAGCTTTCTTT
CASSYSKDRVAEAFF
>TRBJ1-2|TRBV28|NA|NA
TGTGCCAGCAGTTTTCGACAGGCTGGGAGAGGCTACACCTTC
CASSFRQAGRGYTF
>TRBJ2-2|TRBV28|NA|NA
TGTGCCAGCAGTCCGCACAGCACCGGGGAGCTGTTTTTT
CASSPHSTGELFF
>TRBJ1-1|TRBV7-9|NA|once
TGTGCCAGCAGTCCGGACATTGGGACTGAAGCTTTCTTT
CASSPDIGTEAFF
>TRBJ1-2|TRBV27|NA|few
TGTGCCAGCAGTTTAGAGGCTAACTATGGCTACACCTTC
CASSLEANYGYTF
>TRBJ2-2|TRBV6-4|NA|NA
TGTGCCAGCAGTGCTAGGTTTGAGACCGGGGAGCTGTTTTTT
CASSARFETGELFF
>TRBJ2-6|TRBV2|TRBD1|NA
TGTGCCAGCAGTTTACAACAGGGGGCCGGGGCCAACGGCCTGACTTTC
CASSLQQGAGANGLTF
>TRBJ2-3|TRBV5-1|NA|NA
TGCGCCAGCAGCGGTGACACAGGCACAGATACGCAGTATTTT
CASSGDTGTDTQYF
>TRBJ1-3|TRBV5-6|TRBD1|NA
TGTGCCAGCAGCCTGGCTCTCCGACAGGGTAACTCTGGAAACACCATATATTTT
CASSLALRQGNSGNTIYF
>TRBJ2-1|TRBV7-9|TRBD2|few
TGTGCCAGCAGCCCTCGGACTAGCGGCTTCTCCTACAATGAGCAGTTCTTC
CASSPRTSGFSYNEQFF
>TRBJ1-5|TRBV6-5|NA|NA
TGTGCCAGCAGCCCTCTTAGAAATCAGCCCCAGCATTTT
CASSPLRNQPQHF
>TRBJ2-3|TRBV29-1|NA|NA
TGCAGCGCCGGGGGTGGGGAATTCACAGATACGCAGTATTTT
CSAGGGEFTDTQYF
>TRBJ2-3|TRBV5-1|TRBD2|NA
TGCGCCAGCAGCTTGGATCCGGGACTAGCTTCAGATACGCAGTATTTT
CASSLDPGLASDTQYF
>TRBJ1-5|TRBV18|TRBD1|once
TGTGCCAGCTCACCAGGAGGGACAGGGGGCTCGCAGCCCCAGCATTTT
CASSPGGTGGSQPQHF
>TRBJ1-6|TRBV18|NA|NA
TGTGCCAGCTCACTCGCGACAGCCAGGAATTCACCCCTCCACTTT
CASSLATARNSPLHF
>TRBJ1-4|TRBV29-1|NA|NA
TGCAGCGTCCCAGCGGGTGAAAAACTGTTTTTT
CSVPAGEKLFF
>TRBJ1-2|TRBV7-2|NA|NA
TGTGCCAGCAGCTTAGGGGCATCTTGGTATGGCTACACCTTC
CASSLGASWYGYTF
>TRBJ1-1|TRBV30|TRBD1|once
TGTGCCTGGACAGGCCCGGGACAGGTGGCCACTGAAGCTTTCTTT
CAWTGPGQVATEAFF
>TRBJ2-5|TRBV5-4|TRBD1|few
TGTGCCAGCAGCTTGGACCTACAGGGGGGAGAGACCCAGTACTTC
CASSLDLQGGETQYF
>TRBJ2-1|TRBV9|TRBD1|NA
TGTGCCAGCAGGGAGGGACAGGGGGCAGGGAATGAGCAGTTCTTC
CASREGQGAGNEQFF
>TRBJ1-5|TRBV20-1|NA|NA
TGCAGCAACAATCAGCCCCAGCATTTT
CSNNQPQHF
>TRBJ2-1|TRBV27|NA|few
TGTGCCAGCAGTACAGTAGGGCGGGGGCCCTACAATGAGCAGTTCTTC
CASSTVGRGPYNEQFF
>TRBJ2-3|TRBV6-1|NA|NA
TGTGCCAGCAACCCCCTAGGAGGCACAGATACGCAGTATTTT
CASNPLGGTDTQYF
>TRBJ2-1|TRBV19|TRBD1|NA
TGTGCCAGTAGTTCCGACAGGGTAACCTACAATGAGCAGTTCTTC
CASSSDRVTYNEQFF
>TRBJ2-1|TRBV28|TRBD1|NA
TGTGCCGGATCGGACAGGGAATTGAGCGAGCAGTTCTTC
CAGSDRELSEQFF
>TRBJ2-3|TRBV7-2|TRBD2|NA
TGTGCCAGCAGCTCCAGGACTAGCGGGGGCCCAGATACGCAGTATTTT
CASSSRTSGGPDTQYF
>TRBJ2-3|TRBV10-1|TRBD1|NA
TGCGCCAGCAGTGGGGACAGTCCCACGGATACGCAGTATTTT
CASSGDSPTDTQYF
>TRBJ2-7|TRBV7-2|TRBD1|NA
TGTGCCAGCAGCTTAGTTGGGACAGGCTACGAGCAGTACTTC
CASSLVGTGYEQYF
>TRBJ1-1|TRBV6-4|TRBD1|NA
TGTGCCAGCAGTCGGGGGACAGGGCTCGCGGAAAACACTGAAGCTTTCTTT
CASSRGTGLAENTEAFF
>TRBJ1-1|TRBV2|NA|few
TGTGCCAGCAGGGGGACACTGAACACTGAAGCTTTCTTT
CASRGTLNTEAFF
>TRBJ1-1|TRBV5-4|TRBD1|NA
TGTGCCAGCAGCCAGGGGTTGACAGGGGGGGGGTACACTGAAGCTTTCTTT
CASSQGLTGGGYTEAFF
>TRBJ1-3|TRBV7-2|TRBD1|few
TGTGCCAGCAGCCTAGAGGGGGCCCTTTATTTT
CASSLEGALYF
>TRBJ1-2|TRBV5-1|TRBD1|NA
TGCGCCAGCAGCTCCCATTTACTTGGGACAGCTAACTATGGCTACACCTTC
CASSSHLLGTANYGYTF
>TRBJ2-7|TRBV4-1|NA|NA
TGCGCCAGCAGCCAAGATGACAGTAGTTACTACGAGCAGTACTTC
CASSQDDSSYYEQYF